This entry features one TCR beta chain sequence. Its antigen remains unidentified. J gave up 10 bases and V 4 bases, and 6 bases lay outside the gene matches. From germline, CDR1 is SGHAT and CDR2 FQNNGV. This CDR3 is built from 14 residues. The sample belongs to a study of OX40 agonist ivuxolimab in advanced cancers. General study results and limits: Near-lowest levels of clonal expansion characterized partial responders at 0.1-3.0 mg/kg.

This table comes from immunoSEQ multiplex PCR, and its TCRdb copy is limited to in-frame clones, with some not included. The table includes about 80,000 clones, roughly nine tenths detected once. V is TRBV11-2 and J is TRBJ1-6, with 8 nucleotides matching TRBD1. This TCR was recovered from an adult with an advanced solid tumor such as melanoma, head and neck, liver or kidney cancer. This material consisted of CD4+ or CD8+ T cells sorted from blood, taken in a trial of the OX40 agonist ivuxolimab. CDR3 nucleotides: TGTGCCAGCAGCTCAGGACAGGGTTGGTCACCCCTCCACTTT. It encodes CASSSGQGWSPLHF.